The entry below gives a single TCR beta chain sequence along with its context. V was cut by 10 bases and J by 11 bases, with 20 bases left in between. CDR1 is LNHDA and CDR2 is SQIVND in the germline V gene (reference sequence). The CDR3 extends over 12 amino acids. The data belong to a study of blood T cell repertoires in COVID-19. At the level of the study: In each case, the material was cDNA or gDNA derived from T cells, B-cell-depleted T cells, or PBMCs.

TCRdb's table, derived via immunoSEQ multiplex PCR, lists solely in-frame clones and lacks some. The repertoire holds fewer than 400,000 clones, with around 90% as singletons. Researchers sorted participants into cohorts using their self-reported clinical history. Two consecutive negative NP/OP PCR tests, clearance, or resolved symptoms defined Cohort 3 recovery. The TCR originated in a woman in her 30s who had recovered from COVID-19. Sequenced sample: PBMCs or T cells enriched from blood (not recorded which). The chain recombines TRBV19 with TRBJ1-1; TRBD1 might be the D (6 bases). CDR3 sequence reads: CATWGGHGWAFF. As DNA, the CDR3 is TGTGCCACTTGGGGGGGCCACGGTTGGGCTTTCTTT.